This T cell receptor (beta chain) emerged from a study of T cell responses to AZD1222 COVID-19 vaccine. Assay used: immunoSEQ multiplex PCR; TCRdb lists only in-frame clones, some missing. The data show about 140,000 clones, with roughly 93% seen just once and around 1% held by the top ten. The CDR3 is 12 amino acids. Trimming removed 1 base from V and 6 bases from J, with 7 bases in between. The V gene's germline CDR1 is SGHDT and CDR2 YYEEEE. This sequence originates from an adult in good health. The sample here was peripheral blood, taken on day 0 of MenACWY control vaccination. This rearrangement joins TRBV5-6 to TRBJ2-5; no clear D gene. CDR3 sequence reads: CASSLPRKTQYF. CDR3 DNA sequence: TGTGCCAGCAGCTTGCCTAGAAAGACCCAGTACTTC.